This T cell receptor (beta chain) is drawn from a study of CD8 T cells in Susac syndrome. Study-wide points: There was no clonal expansion in the CD4+ T cell repertoires of Susac syndrome.

TEMRA cells were FACS-enriched, while CD8+ and CD4+ T cells were negatively isolated. Comment on this clonotype: Its target is not known.

It was with random hexamers that about 0.45 to 1 ug RNA was reverse transcribed. Multiplex immunoSEQ PCR targeted 54 Vbeta and 13 Jbeta TCR beta segments. TCRdb re-derived calls from the immunoSEQ multiplex PCR reads in MiXCR, one entry per CDR3 protein. The sample yields some 250,000 distinct CDR3 sequences, around 96% seen once. The CDR3 runs to 16 residues. V gave up 7 bases and J gave up 3 bases, with 19 bases separating them. The chain combines TRBV12-3 or TRBV12-4 with TRBJ1-5; weak D call: TRBD1 (5 bases). The specimen sequenced was CD4+ T cells from PBMCs. The origin of this receptor is a human donor with Susac syndrome. CDR3 DNA: TGTGCCAGCACCCGCCGGGGTCCGGGGCTCAATCAGCCCCAGCATTTT. It translates to CASTRRGPGLNQPQHF.